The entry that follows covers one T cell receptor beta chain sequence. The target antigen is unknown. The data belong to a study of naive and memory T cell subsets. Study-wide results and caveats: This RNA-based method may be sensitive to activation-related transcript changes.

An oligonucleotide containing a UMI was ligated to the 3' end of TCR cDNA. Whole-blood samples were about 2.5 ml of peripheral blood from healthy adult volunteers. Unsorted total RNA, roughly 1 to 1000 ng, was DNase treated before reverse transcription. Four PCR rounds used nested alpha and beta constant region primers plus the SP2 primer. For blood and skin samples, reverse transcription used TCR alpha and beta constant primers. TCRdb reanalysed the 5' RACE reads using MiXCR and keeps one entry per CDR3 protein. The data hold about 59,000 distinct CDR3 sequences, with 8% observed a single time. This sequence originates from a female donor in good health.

This CDR3 reads CASSLGGPNYGYTF. In nucleotides, the CDR3 is TGTGCCAGCAGCTTGGGGGGACCGAACTATGGCTACACCTTC. The gene calls are TRBV5-6 and TRBJ1-2, with TRBD1 as a possible D gene (5 bases). The CDR3 is 14 amino acids. Trimming shortened V by 0 bases and J by 2 bases, and 8 bases separated the two germline ends. The germline CDR1 and CDR2 sequences are SGHDT and YYEEEE.